This TCR beta chain was observed in a study of shared clonotypes between healthy human individuals (dated by TCRdb to about 2020). As for the study more broadly: Three men and a couple of women, aged 18 to 49 years, made up the cohort. For each donor, CD4 naive and CD4 memory were each run on three plates, CD8 naive on two plates, and CD8 memory on one plate. To estimate repertoire size and how much clonotypes are shared between individuals, the study performed deep sequencing of blood TCR repertoires from 4 to 6 healthy adults. Different laboratories and diverse techniques were used to prepare libraries and sequence TCR repertoires, to increase sequencing depth and limit assay-specific biases. Leukapheresis yielded between about 0.94 and 10 billion PBMCs per donor. Overall study outcomes, separate from this receptor: Incomplete sequencing was indicated by rarefaction of sorted-subset datasets, despite the large sequencing depth. Clonotypes shared by all four sorted-subset donors showed higher generation probabilities than non-shared clonotypes. Because the study included a small number of donors, the genetic and exposure-history diversity represented was limited. Naive subsets generally had larger estimated clonotype richness than memory subsets did. Sampling was limited to blood, and TCR repertoires in tissue likely differ from TCR repertoires in blood. Based on pairwise subsampling, the degree of clonotype sharing among donors was expected to be affected by sequencing depth. Approximately 5% of naive CD4, 3% to 3.5% of naive CD8, roughly 2.4% of memory CD4, and about 0.4% of memory CD8 clonotypes were shared across a few donors.

From the cysteine through the phenylalanine, the CDR3 covers 13 amino acids. The retained sequence is limited to the CDR3, 39 bases, with the frame set at the first base. Relative to germline, V is 5 bases shorter and J is 9 bases shorter, with 16 bases between their ends. Per the germline V gene, MDHEN is the CDR1 and SYDVKM is the CDR2. With respect to this clone: Its binding antigen is unknown. No much larger clone exists at a distance of one base, and base qualities are not known.

Using the deep immunoSEQ assay, TCR CDR3 regions were amplified from genomic DNA by multiplex PCR. Genomic DNA extracted from each cell subset was distributed evenly over all wells of several immunoSEQ 96-well plates, and each plate served as one replicate. For sorted subsets, roughly 0.2 ug genomic DNA, equal to some 28,000 T cell genomes, was loaded into each replicate PCR. Purified libraries were quantified with a Qubit 3.0 fluorometer, sized on a Bioanalyzer 2100, and re-quantified with the KAPA Library Quantification kit. Each immunoSEQ 96-well plate was sequenced on its own single-read 150-cycle Illumina NextSeq 550 flow cell. Per the source publication's procedure: Because only junctional sequences without quality scores were contained in the immunoSEQ output, filtering matching that applied to full-length reads could not be performed. Sequences were annotated with PyIR, a Python wrapper for IgBLAST v1.9, using IMGT germline references to assign V/J genes and CDR3. Any read was removed if the V/J assignment was weak (E-value above 1e-6), the CDR3 was missing, or the read contained stop codons, out-of-frame junctions, or ambiguous translated residues. A V3J clonotype was defined by an identical inferred V gene, J gene, and CDR3 amino acid sequence. Percentage overlap between repertoires was calculated by dividing the number of shared unique clonotypes by the size of the smaller repertoire. Repertoire richness was assessed with RTK rarefaction, the Chao1 estimator, and Recon v2.1 estimates of unobserved clonotypes. Generation probabilities for all TCRbeta clonotypes obtained by the gDNA method from four donors were computed using OLGA. Drawn from immuneACCESS, this table holds only the in-frame rearrangements with V and J called that TCRdb kept. Clones are partly lost; checked studies trace under half to an unresolved V gene and leave the rest unexplained. V and J calls plus clone size are reproduced from that table; the DNA served to infer D and trimming. This sample lists some 2,500,000 clones; under 95% were detected once. 0.36% of the sample is in the top ten clones.

Donors were healthy HIV-negative adults with no recently reported acute infections or vaccinations. Every donor was a Caucasian adult residing in Nashville, Tennessee, USA. CD4+ T cells were enriched through magnetic negative selection, after which naive cells were positively selected on CD45RA and the remaining negative fraction served as the memory subset. Blood was obtained by leukapheresis, after which PBMCs were separated by Ficoll-Histopaque density gradient centrifugation and cryopreserved in liquid nitrogen vapor phase. Analytical flow cytometry was used to check the purity and quantity of each magnetically sorted T cell population. Genomic DNA was isolated from each sorted fraction and quantified by UV absorbance on a Nanodrop 2000c.

In this chain, TRBV28 is recombined with TRBJ1-1; the D gene assignment is ambiguous. The sample consisted of naive CD4+ T cells from PBMCs. The cell subset or site label on this specimen signifies: CD45RA+ positively selected. This TCR was recovered from a man aged 18 to 29 in good health. Some clones in this sample may be carry-over from other donors' samples. CDR3 region: CASSVTRVTQAFF. The DNA sequence reads TGTGCCAGCAGTGTAACGCGGGTCACGCAAGCTTTCTTT. Outside the CDR3, residues come from the reference TRBV28 and TRBJ1-1 proteins, so the full variable domain is: DVKVTQSSRYLVKRTGEKVFLECVQDMDHENMFWYRQDPGLGLRLIYFSYDVKMKEKGDIPEGYSVSREKKERFSLILESASTNQTSMYLCASSVTRVTQAFFGQGTRLTVV.